Sequencing of this TCR beta chain was carried out in a study of blood T cell repertoires in COVID-19. This CDR3 has 14 residues. Germline CDR1 SGHKS, CDR2 YYEKEE (reference sequence). V was pared by 1 base and J by 2 bases, with 10 bases between. Some clones are missing from TCRdb's copy, which holds only in-frame ones; the method was immunoSEQ multiplex PCR. This sample yields about 200,000 clones, of which 85% are seen a single time; around a sixth belongs to the top ten. The receptor was derived from a man in his forties who had recovered from COVID-19. The chain combines TRBV5-5 with TRBJ2-7, with D possibly being TRBD1 (6 bases). The specimen sequenced was PBMCs or T cells enriched from blood (not recorded which). CDR3 sequence reads: CASSLHTGTYEQYF. The CDR3 DNA follows: TGTGCCAGCAGCTTGCATACAGGGACCTACGAGCAGTACTTC.